This T cell receptor (beta chain) is from a study of shared clonotypes between healthy human individuals. The repertoire was sequenced with immunoSEQ multiplex PCR; TCRdb's copy has only in-frame clones and lacks some. Among about 1 million clones listed, roughly 70% were seen once. There are a few counts of this clone. CDR1 and CDR2 from the germline V gene are SEHNR and FQNEAQ (reference sequence). The CDR3 is 13 residues long. The germline V and J ends were trimmed by 5 bases and 3 bases, with 10 bases remaining between them. The sequence was obtained from a man aged 18 to 30 in good health. Sequences were obtained from memory CD4+ T cells sorted from blood. Subset of the sample: CD45RA-negative fraction. This rearrangement joins TRBV7-9 to TRBJ2-5; D is perhaps TRBD2 (6 bases). The CDR3: CASSRRGKETQYF. In nucleotides, the CDR3 is TGTGCCAGCAGCCGACGGGGGAAAGAGACCCAGTACTTC. Supplemented by reference TRBV7-9 and TRBJ2-5, the full variable domain reads DTGVSQNPRHKITKRGQNVTFRCDPISEHNRLYWYRQTLGQGPEFLTYFQNEAQLEKSRLLSDRFSAERPKGSFSTLEIQRTEQGDSAMYLCASSRRGKETQYFGPGTRLLVL.